This T cell receptor (beta chain) comes out of a study of blood T cells in healthy people across ages (dated by TCRdb to 2013 to 2016). Describing the broader study: Template switching captured roughly one uniquely barcoded TCR beta cDNA molecule per two T cells in model experiments. Using deep sequencing normalized with unique cDNA molecular identifiers, the study measured how TCR beta repertoire diversity changes with age. Donors were grouped into four age groups: young (average 16 years), middle-aged (39), aged (over 55) and long-lived (about 90). To avoid experimental bias, donors of different ages were spread randomly across the sequencing lanes. Two additional independent replicas of 1 million unique cDNA reads from the same blood draw were analyzed for two donors (one aged 18 to 30 and one aged 80 or older).

Donors were about 36 systemically healthy Caucasian individuals from Russia aged 6 to 90 years. Each donor gave 9 to 10 milliliters of peripheral blood, collected into EDTA-treated Vacutainer tubes. Ficoll-Paque density-gradient centrifugation was used to isolate PBMCs, with at least 6.5 million per sample. Total RNA, at least 5.5 micrograms per sample, was extracted from PBMCs with Trizol reagent. The percentages of naive CD45RAhigh/CD27high T cells were determined by flow cytometry on a PBMC aliquot from every donor. The germline V gene (reference sequence) supplies CDR1 SGHAT and CDR2 FQDESV. Trimming costs V 5 bases and J 10 bases, and their ends lie 16 bases apart. From its cysteine to its phenylalanine, the CDR3 spans 13 amino acids. Only CDR3 DNA is held: 39 bases, read in frame from base 1. The library came from 5' RACE. These reads were obtained on an Illumina HiSeq 2500. A second PCR of roughly 6 to 11 cycles was performed with a sample-barcoded 5' primer and a J-beta primer mix. A unique molecular identifier was introduced onto each TCR beta cDNA molecule by a template-switch 5' adaptor carrying 12 random nucleotides. Each sample yielded at least 3 million CDR3-containing paired-end reads. All of the RNA was converted into first-strand cDNA using the Mint cDNA synthesis kit, with a TRBC-specific oligonucleotide serving as the primer. All cDNA was treated with uracil-DNA glycosylase and then went through a first 18-cycle PCR with the universal primers M1SS and BC2_uni_R. As for the original processing: For normalization, 1 million high-quality reads, each with a distinct molecular identifier, were randomly selected from each sample. Reads with shared molecular identifiers were discarded instead of being binned into consensus sequences. CDR3 identification, clonotype clustering and error correction used MiTCR with a Q25 quality threshold and the strictest error-elimination algorithm. Lower-bound total TCR beta diversity was estimated with a nonparametric unseen species model using Euler transformation. Using fastp trimming at Q25 and MiXCR clonotype assembly, TCRdb reanalyzed the public sequencing data and kept in-frame beta chains. Each record represents a unique CDR3 protein, reported with the most common genes and DNA among its rows. The V and J calls reflect TCRdb's pipeline rather than the authors' work. The sample has roughly 1,800,000 distinct CDR3 sequences on record, about 49% of them singletons. The ten biggest clones cover approximately 2.1% of the sample.

What the work shows at the level of the full study, not this receptor alone: Observed TCR beta diversity correlated strongly with the percentage of naive T cells measured by flow cytometry. The long-lived group showed more naive CD4+ T cells, fewer expanded clones and increased TCR diversity than the aged group, suggesting age selection. Observed TCR beta diversity per million T cells fell roughly linearly with age, and a significant reduction was already apparent by age around 40. Because profiling used bulk unsorted PBMCs, naive and antigen-experienced compartments could not be compared conclusively. The CMV infection status of donors was not known, potentially confounding age-related changes in expanded clonotypes. Estimates of total diversity based on one million sequenced T cells were considered lower bounds and underestimates.

Details on this clonotype: Its antigen has not been determined. One base away there is no much larger clone; base qualities are not given.

This sequence originates from a woman in her 40s in good health. What was sequenced was blood. Here the chain combines TRBV11-1 and TRBJ2-3; the D gene remains uncertain. CDR3 region: CASSRVTALPQYF. The nucleotide sequence is TGTGCCAGCAGCCGCGTCACAGCTCTTCCGCAGTATTTT.